This T cell receptor (beta chain) is drawn from a study of beta chain features in type 1 diabetes. CDR1 and CDR2 (germline): SGHTA, FQGNSA. The CDR3 consists of 14 residues. Trimming removed 5 bases at V and 10 bases at J, with 20 bases between. What was sequenced were expressed TCRB transcripts, since all of the isolated RNA had been reverse transcribed. Sequencing used immunoSEQ multiplex PCR; TCRdb keeps in-frame clones, though not all of them. The table includes hundreds of thousands of clones, over 25% detected once. Only a few counts were recorded for this clone. Sequenced sample: naive CD4+ T cells from blood. The receptor was derived from a man younger than 30 in good health. J is TRBJ1-2 and V is TRBV7-2; D might be TRBD1 (5 bases). CDR3 region: CASSPLLGGGAYTF. The CDR3 DNA reads TGTGCCAGCAGCCCGCTCTTAGGCGGCGGGGCCTACACCTTC.